A selection of T cell receptor beta chains follows, all from one sample in a study of breast tumors, draining lymph nodes, adjacent tissues. TCRdb reprocessed the multiplex PCR reads via MiXCR and lists one record per CDR3 protein. The table records about 110,000 distinct CDR3 sequences, less than 40% of them present only once. Input material: axillary lymph node tissue. Receptor source: a female donor with breast cancer. Some clones in this sample may be carry-over from other donors' samples. Each CDR3 is given with its conserved first and last residue. The order of the fields is V gene, CDR3 length, CDR3 protein.

>TRBV9|14
CASSGDERGLTQYF
>TRBV5-1|17
CASSLAGPPRSYNEQFF
>TRBV27|17
CASSPRTGSMAGYEQYF
>TRBV4-3|17
CASSQDETYSGANVLTF
>TRBV11-2|11
CASNSDYGSTF
>TRBV20-1|14
CSARDLQGGRALHF
>TRBV20-1|12
CSAPRLDTEAFF
>TRBV12-3/TRBV12-4|20
CASRDGTEAFFAGSNYGYTF
>TRBV6-1|15
CASRSPRHSAETQYF
>TRBV5-1|13
CASSLDRYNEQFF
>TRBV4-3|15
CASSSGAGRTDTQYF
>TRBV6-5|16
CASSPGHRASGNTIYF
>TRBV28|14
CASRIAGVSYEQYF
>TRBV2|12
CASAGRYNEQYF
>TRBV19|15
CASSIGAGGPNTQYF
>TRBV5-6|17
CASSFRVAGRGAQPQHF
>TRBV28|13
CASSYPSHYEQYF
>TRBV7-2|15
CASSHRSVSGNTIHF
>TRBV7-2|13
CASSPQGHQPQHF
>TRBV20-1|17
CSASTRGHGELNTEAFF
>TRBV3-1|15
CASSQITGGYYEQYF
>TRBV6-5|13
CASSYPGTRELFF
>TRBV2|14
CASSTRTANEKLFF
>TRBV19|13
CASSFGALNEQFF
>TRBV5-1|14
CASSLAGAVYEQYF
>TRBV12-3/TRBV12-4|15
CASSRLDSGRNGQFF
>TRBV5-1|16
CASSFFIRGPTDTQYF
>TRBV29-1|19
CSVETSGRERRSSSYEQYF
>TRBV10-3|15
CAISDPGQAGNEQFF
>TRBV7-6|18
CASSFLTGITSGANVLTF
>TRBV9|17
CASSVGTGGAGETEAFF
>TRBV25-1|15
CASMDSRVGANVLTF
>TRBV2|14
CASSDRGPNSPLHF
>TRBV7-2|17
CASSLDRGSNSYNEQFF
>TRBV11-2|17
CASSPPEGPVQFDTQYF
>TRBV12-3/TRBV12-4|17
CASSPDLPRSKYSPLHF
>TRBV11-2|13
CASSLGLVETQYF
>TRBV7-9|15
CASSLGRGRNTEAFF
>TRBV7-2|15
CASSGTGSTNEKLLF
>TRBV9|19
CASSVGGTSGRTTSYEQYF
>TRBV11-2|15
CASSLVPGAGTEAFF
>TRBV15|17
CATSSVMGGSNTGELFF
>TRBV6-2/TRBV6-3|15
CASSLPGGTDTEAFF
>TRBV9|16
CASSYSGGAVYNEQFF
>TRBV9|15
CASSGLWANTGELFF
>TRBV19|16
CASSLPGANSGNTIYF
>TRBV2|12
CASSVGGQTQYF
>TRBV13|13
CATPSGGTGELFF
>TRBV20-1|12
CSGESRYNEQFF
>TRBV29-1|12
CSLGTGADEQFF
>TRBV7-3|13
CASSSDKQETQDF
>TRBV6-1|13
CASSERSDIEASF
>TRBV29-1|12
CSVEGTGIEAFF
>TRBV2|17
CASSEALLRTGLYEQYF
>TRBV5-1|18
CASSGPRDSLFMNTEAFF
>TRBV15|14
CATSRQTSNQPQHF
>TRBV4-3|15
CASSQGTPGGTEAFF
>TRBV5-8|17
CASSLKTGSGSYNEQFF
>TRBV20-1|16
CSAGGFSRASRETQYF
>TRBV6-2/TRBV6-3|16
CASSMGQGARRTGYTF